Listed below are T cell receptor beta chains from one sample, sequenced in a study of blood T cell repertoires in COVID-19. Profiling relied on immunoSEQ multiplex PCR, and the TCRdb table lists in-frame clones only, not all of them. The table shows about 400,000 clones, with 75% to 90% occurring only once. Sequencing was carried out using peripheral blood. Source of these receptors: a woman in her twenties or thirties with acute or convalescent COVID-19. CDR3s include the opening cysteine and the closing phenylalanine or tryptophan. D genes are given only for firm matches. The listing skips clone size in some rows; elsewhere it reads once, few, many or a size class.

d_call: -
clone_size: -
v_call: TRBV6-1
j_call: TRBJ1-3
cdr3_aa: CASSERSGSGNTIYF
cdr3_nt: TGTGCCAGCAGTGAGAGGTCAGGGTCTGGAAACACCATATATTTT

d_call: -
clone_size: -
v_call: TRBV7-9
j_call: TRBJ1-6
cdr3_aa: CASGRTANNSPLHF
cdr3_nt: TGTGCCAGCGGAAGGACAGCAAATAATTCACCCCTCCACTTT

d_call: TRBD2
clone_size: -
v_call: TRBV9
j_call: TRBJ2-1
cdr3_aa: CASSQGLAGGSSYNEQFF
cdr3_nt: TGTGCCAGCAGCCAAGGGCTAGCGGGGGGAAGCTCCTACAATGAGCAGTTCTTC

d_call: TRBD2
clone_size: -
v_call: TRBV9
j_call: TRBJ2-1
cdr3_aa: CASSPRTSFNEQFF
cdr3_nt: TGTGCCAGCAGCCCCCGGACTAGCTTCAATGAGCAGTTCTTC

d_call: -
clone_size: -
v_call: TRBV5-6
j_call: TRBJ2-7
cdr3_aa: CASSLDGLNYEQYF
cdr3_nt: TGTGCCAGCAGCTTGGATGGACTGAATTACGAGCAGTACTTC

d_call: TRBD1
clone_size: once
v_call: TRBV7-8
j_call: TRBJ2-5
cdr3_aa: CASSHEDWRTGETQYF
cdr3_nt: TGTGCCAGCAGCCACGAGGACTGGAGGACAGGGGAGACCCAGTACTTC

d_call: -
clone_size: few
v_call: TRBV24-1
j_call: TRBJ2-7
cdr3_aa: CATSDSDTGYEQYF
cdr3_nt: TGTGCCACCAGTGATAGTGACACAGGCTACGAGCAGTACTTC

d_call: -
clone_size: -
v_call: TRBV7-6
j_call: TRBJ2-1
cdr3_aa: CASSPGGTPGYEQFF
cdr3_nt: TGTGCCAGCAGCCCGGGGGGCACCCCAGGGTATGAGCAGTTCTTC

d_call: -
clone_size: -
v_call: TRBV21-1
j_call: TRBJ2-2
cdr3_aa: CASSHSQDRLSGELFF
cdr3_nt: TGTGCCAGCAGCCATTCCCAGGACAGACTTTCCGGGGAGCTGTTTTTT

d_call: -
clone_size: -
v_call: TRBV10-3
j_call: TRBJ2-1
cdr3_aa: CAISESASLGEQFF
cdr3_nt: TGTGCCATCAGTGAGTCAGCTAGCCTTGGGGAGCAGTTCTTC

d_call: -
clone_size: -
v_call: TRBV5-1
j_call: TRBJ1-1
cdr3_aa: CASSAELNTEAFF
cdr3_nt: TGCGCCAGCAGCGCGGAACTGAACACTGAAGCTTTCTTT

d_call: -
clone_size: -
v_call: TRBV27
j_call: TRBJ1-2
cdr3_aa: CASSSNRVRNYGYTF
cdr3_nt: TGTGCCAGCAGTTCCAACAGGGTACGGAACTATGGCTACACCTTC

d_call: TRBD1
clone_size: -
v_call: TRBV7-9
j_call: TRBJ1-1
cdr3_aa: CASSQRTGGKNTEAFF
cdr3_nt: TGTGCCAGCAGCCAGCGGACAGGGGGCAAGAACACTGAAGCTTTCTTT

d_call: TRBD2
clone_size: -
v_call: TRBV7-2
j_call: TRBJ2-1
cdr3_aa: CASSLASGAGYNEQFF
cdr3_nt: TGTGCCAGCAGCTTAGCTAGCGGGGCCGGCTACAATGAGCAGTTCTTC

d_call: -
clone_size: few
v_call: TRBV3-1/TRBV3-2
j_call: TRBJ1-1
cdr3_aa: CASSLQGSGEAFF
cdr3_nt: TGTGCCAGCAGCTTACAGGGCAGTGGTGAAGCTTTCTTT

d_call: TRBD2
clone_size: -
v_call: TRBV3-1/TRBV3-2
j_call: TRBJ2-1
cdr3_aa: CASSPTRASGALYNEQFF
cdr3_nt: TGTGCCAGCAGCCCGACCAGGGCTAGCGGGGCCTTATACAATGAGCAGTTCTTC

d_call: -
clone_size: -
v_call: TRBV30
j_call: TRBJ1-4
cdr3_aa: CAWSGSPMQINEKLFF
cdr3_nt: TGTGCCTGGTCCGGGTCTCCGATGCAAATTAATGAAAAACTGTTTTTT

d_call: -
clone_size: -
v_call: TRBV2
j_call: TRBJ1-3
cdr3_aa: CASSGPQVGSGNTIYF
cdr3_nt: TGTGCCAGCAGTGGTCCGCAGGTCGGCTCTGGAAACACCATATATTTT

d_call: TRBD1
clone_size: -
v_call: TRBV28
j_call: TRBJ2-7
cdr3_aa: CASRPTGQPLYEQYF
cdr3_nt: TGTGCCAGCAGACCCACGGGACAGCCGCTCTACGAGCAGTACTTC

d_call: -
clone_size: -
v_call: TRBV5-1
j_call: TRBJ2-3
cdr3_aa: CASSLGGRTDTQYF
cdr3_nt: TGCGCCAGCAGCTTGGGAGGGAGAACAGATACGCAGTATTTT

d_call: TRBD1
clone_size: -
v_call: TRBV29-1
j_call: TRBJ1-1
cdr3_aa: CSVYTGGVAEAFF
cdr3_nt: TGCAGCGTCTACACAGGGGGCGTCGCTGAAGCTTTCTTT

d_call: TRBD1
clone_size: -
v_call: TRBV30
j_call: TRBJ2-3
cdr3_aa: CAWSARGWGTDTQYF
cdr3_nt: TGTGCCTGGAGTGCCAGGGGGTGGGGCACAGATACGCAGTATTTT

d_call: TRBD2
clone_size: -
v_call: TRBV29-1
j_call: TRBJ2-3
cdr3_aa: CSVERSGGTTDTQYF
cdr3_nt: TGCAGCGTTGAACGTTCCGGGGGGACCACAGATACGCAGTATTTT

d_call: -
clone_size: -
v_call: TRBV4-1
j_call: TRBJ2-1
cdr3_aa: CASSQEKTGYNEQFF
cdr3_nt: TGCGCCAGCAGCCAAGAAAAGACAGGCTACAATGAGCAGTTCTTC

d_call: -
clone_size: -
v_call: TRBV18
j_call: TRBJ2-7
cdr3_aa: CASSPGQNRYEQYF
cdr3_nt: TGTGCCAGCTCACCAGGACAGAATAGATACGAGCAGTACTTC

d_call: TRBD2
clone_size: -
v_call: TRBV5-4
j_call: TRBJ2-3
cdr3_aa: CASSPEGLAGTDTQYF
cdr3_nt: TGTGCCAGCAGTCCGGAAGGACTAGCGGGCACAGATACGCAGTATTTT

d_call: TRBD1
clone_size: -
v_call: TRBV11-2
j_call: TRBJ2-5
cdr3_aa: CASSRTGPGGETQYF
cdr3_nt: TGTGCCAGCAGCCGCACAGGGCCAGGGGGCGAGACCCAGTACTTC

d_call: -
clone_size: -
v_call: TRBV21-1
j_call: TRBJ2-1
cdr3_aa: CASSKSGGGSSYNEQFF
cdr3_nt: TGTGCCAGCAGCAAATCCGGGGGCGGGAGCTCCTACAATGAGCAGTTCTTC

d_call: -
clone_size: -
v_call: TRBV4-1
j_call: TRBJ2-5
cdr3_aa: CASSQASGETQYF
cdr3_nt: TGCGCCAGCAGCCAAGCTTCCGGAGAGACCCAGTACTTC

d_call: -
clone_size: once
v_call: TRBV18
j_call: TRBJ1-2
cdr3_aa: CASSPDRNYYGYTF
cdr3_nt: TGTGCCAGCTCACCGGACAGAAACTACTATGGCTACACCTTC

d_call: -
clone_size: -
v_call: TRBV21-1
j_call: TRBJ2-7
cdr3_aa: CASTKKDLRFYEQYF
cdr3_nt: TGTGCCAGCACCAAAAAGGACTTAAGGTTTTACGAGCAGTACTTC

d_call: -
clone_size: -
v_call: TRBV3-1/TRBV3-2
j_call: TRBJ1-4
cdr3_aa: CASSLRQGYEKLFF
cdr3_nt: TGTGCCAGCAGCCTCAGGCAGGGGTATGAAAAACTGTTTTTT

d_call: TRBD1
clone_size: -
v_call: TRBV10-2
j_call: TRBJ2-7
cdr3_aa: CASSNPGWGTELYEQYF
cdr3_nt: TGCGCCAGCAGTAACCCCGGGTGGGGGACAGAACTCTACGAGCAGTACTTC

d_call: TRBD1
clone_size: -
v_call: TRBV11-2
j_call: TRBJ1-4
cdr3_aa: CASSSDRVTNEKLFF
cdr3_nt: TGTGCCAGCAGCTCTGACAGGGTAACTAATGAAAAACTGTTTTTT

d_call: TRBD1
clone_size: -
v_call: TRBV19
j_call: TRBJ2-1
cdr3_aa: CASSIWGTGGYNEQFF
cdr3_nt: TGTGCCAGTAGTATCTGGGGGACAGGGGGTTACAATGAGCAGTTCTTC

d_call: -
clone_size: -
v_call: TRBV5-1
j_call: TRBJ2-5
cdr3_aa: CASSPGVRQETQYF
cdr3_nt: TGCGCCAGCAGCCCCGGGGTTCGCCAAGAGACCCAGTACTTC

d_call: TRBD2
clone_size: -
v_call: TRBV5-1
j_call: TRBJ2-5
cdr3_aa: CASSQTSRGELETQYF
cdr3_nt: TGCGCCAGCAGCCAAACGTCCCGGGGGGAGCTGGAGACCCAGTACTTC

d_call: -
clone_size: -
v_call: TRBV2
j_call: TRBJ1-4
cdr3_aa: CASSDQGISEKLFF
cdr3_nt: TGTGCCAGCAGTGATCAGGGGATCAGTGAAAAACTGTTTTTT

d_call: TRBD1
clone_size: -
v_call: TRBV7-8
j_call: TRBJ2-3
cdr3_aa: CASSLARTGVTDTQYF
cdr3_nt: TGTGCCAGCAGCTTAGCGCGGACAGGGGTTACAGATACGCAGTATTTT

d_call: -
clone_size: -
v_call: TRBV6-4
j_call: TRBJ2-3
cdr3_aa: CASSDSGHPTDTQYF
cdr3_nt: TGTGCCAGCAGTGACTCGGGGCACCCCACAGATACGCAGTATTTT

d_call: -
clone_size: -
v_call: TRBV7-6
j_call: TRBJ2-1
cdr3_aa: CASSPWRVGYNEQFF
cdr3_nt: TGTGCCAGCAGCCCCTGGAGGGTAGGGTACAATGAGCAGTTCTTC

d_call: TRBD1
clone_size: -
v_call: TRBV11-2
j_call: TRBJ1-2
cdr3_aa: CASSDRTGIGNYGYTF
cdr3_nt: TGTGCCAGCAGCGACCGGACAGGGATCGGGAACTATGGCTACACCTTC

d_call: TRBD1
clone_size: -
v_call: TRBV2
j_call: TRBJ2-2
cdr3_aa: CASTTGGQGTGELFF
cdr3_nt: TGTGCCAGCACTACAGGGGGCCAAGGGACCGGGGAGCTGTTTTTT

d_call: -
clone_size: -
v_call: TRBV18
j_call: TRBJ1-5
cdr3_aa: CASSRLAGPQHF
cdr3_nt: TGTGCCAGCTCGCGTCTCGCGGGGCCCCAGCATTTT

d_call: -
clone_size: -
v_call: TRBV18
j_call: TRBJ1-6
cdr3_aa: CASSFGQKGNSPLHF
cdr3_nt: TGTGCCAGCTCGTTCGGACAAAAGGGCAATTCACCCCTCCACTTT

d_call: -
clone_size: -
v_call: TRBV20-1
j_call: TRBJ2-5
cdr3_aa: CSASFSETQYF
cdr3_nt: TGCAGTGCTAGTTTTAGTGAGACCCAGTACTTC